The 17 T cell receptor beta chains presented below share a single source sample, sequenced in a study of blood T cell repertoires in COVID-19. The method was immunoSEQ multiplex PCR; TCRdb's version includes in-frame clones alone and lacks a portion of them. The sample holds approximately 90,000 clones, 75% to 85% seen once. The sequenced material came from peripheral blood. Receptors were obtained from a man aged 55 to 69 with acute or convalescent COVID-19.

CDR3 sequence reads: CASSPDISSYNEQFF. In DNA form, the CDR3 reads TGTGCCAGCAGCCCTGACATAAGCTCCTACAATGAGCAGTTCTTC. The V call is TRBV11-2, the J call TRBJ2-1; no reliable D call. In germline, CDR1 is SGHAT, CDR2 FQNNGV. The CDR3 loop spans 15 amino acids. Trimming stripped 5 bases from V and 0 bases from J, with 11 bases between.

The rearrangement uses TRBV19 and TRBJ2-7; TRBD1 matches at 8 bases. Germline CDR1 is LNHDA and CDR2 is SQIVND (reference sequence). The CDR3 has 14 residues. The V and J ends lost 3 bases and 3 bases, in that order; junction bases with no gene match: 4. The CDR3 coding sequence is TGTGCCAGTAGTATCGGACAGGGAATCTACGAGCAGTACTTC. As protein: CASSIGQGIYEQYF.

The gene calls are TRBV28 and TRBJ1-2, with D unclear. CDR1 is MDHEN, CDR2 SYDVKM, per germline. V dropped 2 bases and J dropped 2 bases, with 3 bases sitting between them. This CDR3 region has 12 residues. The CDR3 spells CASSLGNYGYTF. For the CDR3, the DNA is TGTGCCAGCAGTTTAGGCAACTATGGCTACACCTTC.

The V call is TRBV4-3, the J call TRBJ1-5, with TRBD1 matching over 7 bases. CDR3 length: 17 residues. Germline CDR1 is LGHNA and CDR2 is YSLEER. J lost 5 bases, V lost 1 base, and 11 bases had no gene match. CDR3 sequence: CASSQVRSGRGDQPQHF. CDR3 in DNA: TGCGCCAGCAGCCAAGTAAGGTCTGGCAGGGGGGATCAGCCCCAGCATTTT.

CDR3 in amino acids: CASSVEAGATNSPLHF. The CDR3 nucleotides read TGTGCCAGCAGCGTAGAGGCGGGGGCAACTAATTCACCCCTCCACTTT. This chain links TRBV9 with TRBJ1-6; weak D call: TRBD1 (6 bases). Germline-derived CDR1 and CDR2 are SGDLS and YYNGEE. The ends were cut back, 0 bases at V and 6 bases at J, with 13 bases in the middle. The CDR3 has 16 residues.

The chain couples TRBV6-5 to TRBJ2-7; TRBD1 matches at 7 bases. Germline V gene lookup returns CDR1 MNHEY and CDR2 SVGAGI. V dropped 7 bases and J dropped 5; count of bases not matched to a gene: 8. This CDR3 spans 13 amino acids. In DNA form, the CDR3 reads TGTGCCAGCAAACCGGGACAGCTTAACGAGCAGTACTTC. It encodes CASKPGQLNEQYF.

This clone was seen more than once but under ten times. This chain uses TRBV27 with TRBJ1-1; TRBD1 might be the D (5 bases). This CDR3 spans 15 amino acids. V dropped 2 bases and J dropped 5 bases, with 15 bases sitting between them. Germline lookup yields CDR1 MNHEY and CDR2 SMNVEV (reference sequence). The CDR3 reads CASSLNPAGGTEAFF. The DNA of the CDR3 is TGTGCCAGCAGTTTAAACCCCGCCGGGGGGACTGAAGCTTTCTTT.

The rearrangement links TRBV2 to TRBJ1-1, with a tentative D call TRBD1 (5 bases). The CDR3 length is 13 residues. CDR1 and CDR2 from the germline V gene are SNHLY and FYNNEI. Trimming removed 6 bases from V and 1 base from J, with 9 bases in between. The CDR3 loop is CASSWGQNTEAFF. DNA for the CDR3: TGTGCCAGCAGCTGGGGCCAGAACACTGAAGCTTTCTTT.

This clone has just one count. J is TRBJ2-1 and V is TRBV4-2; perhaps TRBD1 as D (8 bases). Per germline, CDR1 LGHNA and CDR2 YNFKEQ. There are 19 residues in the CDR3. V was pared by 1 base and J by 2 bases, with 21 bases between. The CDR3 coding sequence is TGTGCCAGCAGCCAAGGACAGGGGCTCTCTAGCGGTCCCTACAATGAGCAGTTCTTC. Translating gives CASSQGQGLSSGPYNEQFF.

This chain connects TRBV19 to TRBJ2-1; 9 bases map to TRBD2. The CDR3 contains 17 residues. From germline, CDR1 is LNHDA and CDR2 SQIVND (reference sequence). The V gene end was trimmed by 5 bases and the J gene end by 5 bases; junction bases not matched to a gene: 13. The CDR3 DNA sequence: TGTGCCAGTAGTCCCTTGGGGAGCGGGGGGCCTCACAATGAGCAGTTCTTC. Protein sequence: CASSPLGSGGPHNEQFF.

The chain couples TRBV6-5 to TRBJ2-1; 7 nucleotides line up with TRBD1. This CDR3 is built from 14 residues. CDR1 MNHEY and CDR2 SVGAGI come from the germline V gene. The ends lost 6 bases at V and 9 bases at J; junction bases unmatched: 11. The DNA of the CDR3 is TGTGCCAGCAGAGCCGGGACAGCGACGGGTGAGCAGTTCTTC. Translated, it gives CASRAGTATGEQFF.

The chain recombines TRBV7-2 with TRBJ2-2, with D uncertain. V was cut by 5 bases and J by 6 bases, with 10 bases left in between. Germline lookup yields CDR1 SGHTA and CDR2 FQGNSA. The CDR3 loop spans 13 amino acids. The CDR3 sequence is CASSILIPGELFF. CDR3 DNA sequence: TGTGCCAGCAGCATCCTTATCCCCGGGGAGCTGTTTTTT.

The chain links TRBV3-1 (or the pseudogene TRBV3-2) to TRBJ1-6; 9 nucleotides align to TRBD1. Germline values: CDR1 LGHDT, CDR2 YNNKEL (reference sequence). The CDR3 is 16 amino acids. With V trimmed by 2 bases and J by 7 bases, 6 bases remained unmatched. Written as DNA, the CDR3 is TGTGCCAGCAGCCAACCGCAGGGACAGGGCAATTCACCCCTCCACTTT. This sequence encodes CASSQPQGQGNSPLHF.

The rearrangement joins TRBV2 to TRBJ2-3; possible D gene TRBD2, 5 bases. Germline V lookup: CDR1 SNHLY, CDR2 FYNNEI. This CDR3 region has 14 residues. Trimming cost V 3 bases and J 4 bases, with 11 bases left between them. CDR3 region: CASSDEAVSDTQYF. CDR3 nucleotide sequence: TGTGCCAGCAGTGACGAAGCGGTGTCAGATACGCAGTATTTT.

The chain links TRBV6-5 to TRBJ1-4; D gene unclear. This CDR3 comprises 14 residues. CDR1 is MNHEY, CDR2 SVGAGI, per germline. The V gene lost 0 bases and the J gene lost 9 bases, with 11 bases spanning the gap. The DNA for the CDR3 is TGTGCCAGCAGTTACTCGAGTTACCGAAAAAAACTGTTTTTT. It is translated as CASSYSSYRKKLFF.

The chain joins TRBV6-6 to TRBJ2-6, with D perhaps TRBD1 (5 bases). The CDR3 has 15 residues. In germline, CDR1 is MNHNY, CDR2 SVGAGI (reference sequence). Trimming shortened V by 5 bases and J by 2 bases, and 10 bases separated the two germline ends. DNA of the CDR3: TGTGCCAGCAGTAGACAGTTACCTGGGGCCAACGTCCTGACTTTC. It specifies CASSRQLPGANVLTF.

This clone was recorded only once. V and J are TRBV5-1 and TRBJ2-1, with D perhaps matching TRBD2 (5 bases). CDR1 SGHRS and CDR2 YFSETQ come from the germline V gene. The germline V and J ends were trimmed by 0 bases and 3 bases, with 10 bases remaining between them. The CDR3 is made up of 15 amino acids. The CDR3 region is CASSLVGGNYNEQFF. CDR3 coding DNA: TGCGCCAGCAGCTTGGTTGGAGGAAACTACAATGAGCAGTTCTTC.